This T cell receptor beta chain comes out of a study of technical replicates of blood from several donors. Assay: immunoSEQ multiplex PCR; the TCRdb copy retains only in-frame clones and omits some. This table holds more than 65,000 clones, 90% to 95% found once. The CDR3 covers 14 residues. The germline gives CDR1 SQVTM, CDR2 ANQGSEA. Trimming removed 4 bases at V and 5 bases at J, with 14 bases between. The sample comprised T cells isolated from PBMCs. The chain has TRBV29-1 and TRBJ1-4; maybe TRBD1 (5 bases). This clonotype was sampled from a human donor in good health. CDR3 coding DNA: TGCAGCGTTGCTTATAAGGGGCAGAATGAAAAACTGTTTTTT. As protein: CSVAYKGQNEKLFF.